This TCR beta chain was sequenced for a study of T cells in Graves' hyperthyroidism and ophthalmopathy. The CDR3 spans 15 residues. V was cut by 0 bases and J by 3 bases, with 11 bases left in between. Per germline, CDR1 MNHNY and CDR2 SVGAGI (reference sequence). Overall study results and limits: The model made its ophthalmopathy prediction, and onset followed a median approximately six months later.

The TCR beta CDR3 regions underwent amplification using RNA transcripts as the source. The HTBI primer set served for first-round RT-PCR of the TCR CDR3. TCRdb re-called the multiplex PCR reads with MiXCR, one entry per CDR3 protein. The sample records around 340,000 distinct CDR3 sequences, roughly 15% being singletons. This clonotype appeared a few times. What it binds is unknown. This TCR was recovered from a man aged 30 to 45 with Graves' hyperthyroidism. Sequenced sample: blood. The chain carries TRBV6-6 and TRBJ2-5; a weak D match, TRBD2 (6 bases). The CDR3 sequence is CASSYSVWGEETQYF. CDR3 nucleotides: TGTGCCAGCAGTTACTCTGTCTGGGGGGAAGAGACCCAGTACTTC.